This TCR beta chain was sequenced in a study of blood T cell repertoires in COVID-19. Across the study: The samples span acute and convalescent COVID-19 from the United States, Italy and Spain.

Authors' methods: Amplification of reference gene primers provided the estimated nucleated cell counts. The table came from immunoSEQ multiplex PCR; TCRdb's copy has only in-frame clones and leaves some out. V and J calls and clone size come straight from that table; D and trimming were deduced from the DNA. The sample holds about 190,000 clones; less than 90% are singletons and the top ten take 1.1%. V lost 4 bases, J lost 2 bases, and 5 bases lay in between. This CDR3 has 11 residues. CDR1 DFQATT and CDR2 SNEGSKA come from the germline V gene (reference sequence). The TCR was taken from a man aged 25 to 40 with acute or convalescent COVID-19. The sample comprised peripheral blood. The chain employs TRBV20-1 and TRBJ2-5; D gene unclear. The chain's CDR3 is CSANRQETQYF. The CDR3, as DNA: TGCAGTGCTAACAGACAAGAGACCCAGTACTTC.